A selection of T cell receptor beta chains follows, all from one sample in a study of control samples from healthy donors and cancer patients. TCRdb's table, derived via immunoSEQ multiplex PCR, lists solely in-frame clones and lacks some. The table shows more than 85,000 clones, with approximately 83% occurring only once. Material for sequencing was blood. The source of these receptors is a woman aged 45-59 years in good health. Both conserved end residues are part of each CDR3. A D gene is named only where the DNA matches it firmly. Size values are once, few and many counts, or a class for expanded clones, and some rows have none.

j_gene,d_gene,abundance,v_gene,CDR3aa,CDR3nt
TRBJ1-1,-,-,TRBV3-1/TRBV3-2,CASSQVLTGDTEAFF,TGTGCCAGCAGCCAAGTTTTGACAGGAGACACTGAAGCTTTCTTT
TRBJ1-2,TRBD1,-,TRBV28,CASSLSGGYGYTF,TGTGCCAGCAGTTTATCAGGGGGCTATGGCTACACCTTC
TRBJ1-1,TRBD1,-,TRBV19,CASIPRGGEAFF,TGTGCCAGTATACCCAGGGGGGGTGAAGCTTTCTTT
TRBJ2-5,TRBD2,-,TRBV7-9,CASSLGSGGPETQYF,TGTGCCAGCAGCTTAGGTAGCGGGGGACCAGAGACCCAGTACTTC
TRBJ2-1,TRBD2,once,TRBV24-1,CATSDLRGGRDEQFF,TGTGCCACCAGTGATCTCCGGGGGGGACGGGATGAGCAGTTCTTC
TRBJ2-3,-,-,TRBV10-3,CAISRTDTQYF,TGTGCCATCAGCAGAACAGATACGCAGTATTTT
TRBJ1-1,TRBD1,-,TRBV18,CASSPQMTGTAEAFF,TGTGCCAGCTCACCTCAGATGACAGGGACCGCTGAAGCTTTCTTT
TRBJ2-2,-,-,TRBV10-3,CAISEIQGLNTGELFF,TGTGCCATCAGTGAGATTCAGGGACTCAACACCGGGGAGCTGTTTTTT
TRBJ2-2,-,-,TRBV28,CASSLGTVNTGELFF,TGTGCCAGCAGTTTAGGGACGGTGAACACCGGGGAGCTGTTTTTT
TRBJ2-5,TRBD2,-,TRBV6-1,CASSELAGGRAQYF,TGTGCCAGCAGTGAACTAGCGGGGGGGCGGGCCCAGTACTTC
TRBJ1-4,TRBD1,-,TRBV11-2,CASSSLRTGASNEKLFF,TGTGCCAGCAGCTCTCTGAGGACAGGGGCCTCAAATGAAAAACTGTTTTTT
TRBJ1-1,TRBD1,-,TRBV5-1,CASSLSGGNTEAFF,TGCGCCAGCAGCTTATCAGGGGGGAACACTGAAGCTTTCTTT